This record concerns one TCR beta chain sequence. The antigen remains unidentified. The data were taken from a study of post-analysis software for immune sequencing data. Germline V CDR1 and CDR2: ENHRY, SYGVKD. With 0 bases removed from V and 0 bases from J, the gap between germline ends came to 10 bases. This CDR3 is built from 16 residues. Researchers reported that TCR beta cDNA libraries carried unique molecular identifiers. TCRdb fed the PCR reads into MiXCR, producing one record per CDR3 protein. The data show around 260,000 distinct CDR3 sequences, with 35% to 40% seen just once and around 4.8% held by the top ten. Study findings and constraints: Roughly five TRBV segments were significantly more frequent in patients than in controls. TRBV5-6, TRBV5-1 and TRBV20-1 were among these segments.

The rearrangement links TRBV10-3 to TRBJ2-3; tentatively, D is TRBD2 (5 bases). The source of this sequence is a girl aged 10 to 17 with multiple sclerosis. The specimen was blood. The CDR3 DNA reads TGTGCCATCAGTGAGTCGGGCGGGTCTAGCACAGATACGCAGTATTTT. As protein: CAISESGGSSTDTQYF.